This T cell receptor (beta chain) was found in a study of T cell responses to AZD1222 COVID-19 vaccine. General study results and limits: The donor group comprised mostly white British people and more females; the analysis possibly underestimated clonal diversity. Mapped onto spike, vaccine-associated CD4 TCRs spanned it and were dominant at 160-218 and 743-854.

Sequencing used immunoSEQ multiplex PCR; TCRdb keeps in-frame clones, though not all of them. This sample has around 180,000 clones, with about 87% found just once. As regards this clone: Antigen specificity is unknown.

Trimming cost V 1 base and J 4 bases, with 5 bases left between them. The CDR3 covers 13 residues. Germline V gives CDR1 SEHNR, CDR2 FQNEAQ (reference sequence). J is TRBJ2-1 and V is TRBV7-9, with D uncertain. This material consisted of peripheral blood, taken on day 0 of AZD1222 vaccination. This clonotype originated in an adult in good health. CDR3 bases: TGTGCCAGCAGCTTAGGTCAGTACAATGAGCAGTTCTTC. Its protein product is CASSLGQYNEQFF.